Listed below are T cell receptor beta chains from one sample, sequenced in a study of early T cells in non-severe SARS-CoV-2 infection. TCRdb re-derived calls from the 5' RACE reads in MiXCR, one entry per CDR3 protein. The sample has about 26,000 distinct CDR3 sequences, approximately 4.1% seen once. Input material: whole blood. The receptor source for this set is an adult who was a healthcare worker with PCR-confirmed SARS-CoV-2 infection or an uninfected control (not recorded which). Each CDR3 is given with its conserved first and last residue. Fields, in order: D gene, V gene, clone size, J gene, CDR3 DNA, CDR3 protein. The D gene is left open where the match is weak. The size entry is marked missing in some rows and otherwise reads once, few, many or a size class.

.,TRBV5-5,many,TRBJ1-1,TGTGCCAGCAGCTTGGGACCCGACAGTGAAGCTTTCTTT,CASSLGPDSEAFF
TRBD2,TRBV2,.,TRBJ2-5,TGTGCCAGCAATGGCGCGGGAGGTCTAGAGACCCAGTACTTC,CASNGAGGLETQYF
.,TRBV7-2,many,TRBJ2-1,TGTGCCAGCAGCTTAGCGTGGGGCTCTGAGTTCTTC,CASSLAWGSEFF
TRBD1,TRBV20-1,.,TRBJ2-5,TGCAGTGCTTCCGGGACAGAAGAGACCCAGTACTTC,CSASGTEETQYF
.,TRBV20-1,many,TRBJ2-7,TGCAGTGCTAGACCCCCGGCTACCTACGAGCAGTACTTC,CSARPPATYEQYF
.,TRBV7-2,many,TRBJ2-4,TGTGCCAGCAGCTACCCGGGTCTAGCCAAAAACATTCAGTACTTC,CASSYPGLAKNIQYF
.,TRBV5-6,many,TRBJ2-1,TGTGCCAGCAGCCTGAGACCAGGGTTTGGAAATGAGCAGTTCTTC,CASSLRPGFGNEQFF
TRBD1,TRBV2,.,TRBJ1-5,TGTGCCAGCAGAGGGGGCGATCTGAGCAATCAGCCCCAGCATTTT,CASRGGDLSNQPQHF
.,TRBV12-3/TRBV12-4,medium-sized,TRBJ2-3,TGTGCCAGCATTATAGGCAGGGGCCCAGATACGCAGTATTTT,CASIIGRGPDTQYF
TRBD1,TRBV20-1,many,TRBJ2-7,TGCAGTGCTCGGACAGGTCTCTCCTACGAGCAGTACTTC,CSARTGLSYEQYF
.,TRBV11-2,many,TRBJ2-3,TGTGCCAGCAGCTTTTTGGGCAGATCCACAGATACGCAGTATTTT,CASSFLGRSTDTQYF
TRBD1,TRBV7-3,.,TRBJ2-3,TGTGCCAGCAGACGTACAGGGGGCACTGGTACGCAGTATTTT,CASRRTGGTGTQYF
.,TRBV28,.,TRBJ2-7,TGTGCCAGCAGTTTTGGGTCTTCCTACGAGCAGTACTTC,CASSFGSSYEQYF
TRBD1,TRBV6-2/TRBV6-3,many,TRBJ2-5,TGTGCCAGCAGCGGGACAGGTTCACCAGAGACCCAGTACTTC,CASSGTGSPETQYF
.,TRBV18,.,TRBJ1-1,TGTGCCAGCTCACCACTCACCCTGGGGGCGGGAACTGAAGCTTTCTTT,CASSPLTLGAGTEAFF